This TCR beta chain was recorded in a study of T cell changes during pregnancy in multiple sclerosis. The method was immunoSEQ multiplex PCR; TCRdb's version includes in-frame clones alone and lacks a portion of them. Here the sample spans 90,000 to 120,000 clones, around 93% being singletons. The CDR3 runs to 15 residues. V lost 1 base, J lost 0 bases, and 2 bases stayed unmatched. Germline CDR1 and CDR2: SGHNT and YENEEA. This clonotype originated in a female donor in good health, enrolled as a control in a pregnancy study. This chain links TRBV11-3 with TRBJ2-7, with 8 bases lining up with TRBD2. The material sequenced was peripheral blood, taken in the third trimester of pregnancy. DNA of the CDR3: TGTGCCAGCAGCTTAGGCGGGGGGCGCTCCTACGAGCAGTACTTC. Translation gives CASSLGGGRSYEQYF.